A selection of T cell receptor beta chains follows, all from one sample in a study of cytomegalovirus exposure and HLA in healthy donors. TCRdb's copy holds only in-frame clones and misses some; the assay was immunoSEQ multiplex PCR. The sample data list about 150,000 clones. Sequences were obtained from PBMCs. Receptor source: a woman aged 45 to 65 in good health and CMV-seronegative. The CDR3 runs from the conserved cysteine through the conserved F or W. D genes are given only for firm matches.

cdr3_aa,cdr3_nt,j_call,d_call,v_call
CASSSMYQETQYF,TGTGCCAGCAGTTCCATGTACCAAGAGACCCAGTACTTC,TRBJ2-5,.,TRBV27
CASSQGWTGAAYEQYF,TGTGCCAGCAGCCAGGGATGGACAGGGGCCGCCTACGAGCAGTACTTC,TRBJ2-7,TRBD1,TRBV4-2
CASSSGETSYEQYF,TGTGCCAGCAGTTCGGGTGAGACGTCCTACGAGCAGTACTTC,TRBJ2-7,.,TRBV7-8
CASSPSGTPYGYTF,TGTGCCAGCAGCCCCTCCGGGACACCCTATGGCTACACCTTC,TRBJ1-2,.,TRBV9
CASSPPLGGARGPTDTQYF,TGTGCCAGCTCACCACCGTTGGGCGGAGCCAGGGGGCCCACAGATACGCAGTATTTT,TRBJ2-3,TRBD1,TRBV18
CASSLGGQSNTEAFF,TGTGCCAGCTCACTAGGCGGACAGTCGAACACTGAAGCTTTCTTT,TRBJ1-1,.,TRBV18
CASSYGTGVEAFF,TGTGCCAGCAGTTACGGAACAGGGGTAGAAGCTTTCTTT,TRBJ1-1,TRBD1,TRBV6-5
CASSPPGQVWEKLFF,TGTGCCAGCTCCCCGCCGGGACAGGTGTGGGAAAAACTGTTTTTT,TRBJ1-4,TRBD1,TRBV18
CASSEPGHQGGTEAFF,TGTGCCAGCAGTGAACCGGGACACCAAGGGGGCACTGAAGCTTTCTTT,TRBJ1-1,.,TRBV6-1
CASSLVAGRETQYF,TGTGCCAGCAGCTTAGTGGCGGGGAGGGAGACCCAGTACTTC,TRBJ2-5,.,TRBV7-2
CASSLVGTGGETQYF,TGTGCCAGCAGCTTGGTGGGGACAGGGGGTGAGACCCAGTACTTC,TRBJ2-5,TRBD1,TRBV5-6
CASSQGGFIEKLFF,TGCGCCAGCAGCCAGGGGGGTTTCATTGAAAAACTGTTTTTT,TRBJ1-4,.,TRBV4-1
CASSYQGLETQYF,TGCGCCAGCAGCTACCAGGGTCTAGAGACCCAGTACTTC,TRBJ2-5,.,TRBV5-1
CASSVSGTVIYEQYF,TGTGCCAGCAGCGTATCCGGGACAGTCATTTACGAGCAGTACTTC,TRBJ2-7,TRBD1,TRBV9
CASSPSVSDTQYF,TGTGCCAGCTCACCGAGCGTCTCAGATACGCAGTATTTT,TRBJ2-3,.,TRBV18
CATSPALSYEQYF,TGTGCCACTAGCCCCGCGCTCTCCTACGAGCAGTACTTC,TRBJ2-7,.,TRBV18
CASSVGTSGAYEQYF,TGTGCCAGCAGCGTCGGGACTAGCGGTGCCTACGAGCAGTACTTC,TRBJ2-7,TRBD2,TRBV11-2
CAWTPGQGPLF,TGTGCCTGGACACCCGGACAGGGGCCACTCTTC,TRBJ1-2,TRBD1,TRBV30
CASSSDRIGSPLHF,TGTGCCAGCAGCTCGGACAGGATTGGTTCACCCCTCCACTTT,TRBJ1-6,TRBD1,TRBV7-9
CASSSGLAGGQAGELFF,TGTGCCAGCAGCTCTGGACTAGCGGGGGGGCAAGCCGGGGAGCTGTTTTTT,TRBJ2-2,TRBD2,TRBV7-3
CASSWGQNTDTQYF,TGTGCCAGCAGCTGGGGACAGAACACAGATACGCAGTATTTT,TRBJ2-3,TRBD1,TRBV11-3
CASSLGQGPTEAFF,TGTGCCAGCAGCCTCGGACAGGGCCCCACTGAAGCTTTCTTT,TRBJ1-1,TRBD1,TRBV5-4
CASSLSAEAFF,TGTGCCAGCAGCTTAAGCGCTGAAGCTTTCTTT,TRBJ1-1,.,TRBV11-2
CASSYSERTNEQFF,TGTGCCAGCAGTTACTCGGAGCGGACCAATGAGCAGTTCTTC,TRBJ2-1,.,TRBV6-5
CASSLVAGVETQYF,TGCGCCAGCAGCTTGGTAGCGGGGGTGGAGACCCAGTACTTC,TRBJ2-5,TRBD2,TRBV5-1
CASSQEVAGGGNEQFF,TGCGCCAGCAGCCAAGAGGTAGCGGGAGGCGGCAATGAGCAGTTCTTC,TRBJ2-1,TRBD2,TRBV4-3
CAWSGGLADYEQYF,TGTGCCTGGAGTGGGGGGCTAGCGGACTACGAGCAGTACTTC,TRBJ2-7,.,TRBV30
CASSSSLGQGRATNEKLFF,TGTGCCAGCAGCTCCAGCCTGGGACAGGGGAGGGCAACTAATGAAAAACTGTTTTTT,TRBJ1-4,TRBD1,TRBV7-2
CASSPYAGPGEGEQFF,TGTGCCAGCTCACCGTATGCCGGCCCCGGGGAGGGTGAGCAGTTCTTC,TRBJ2-1,TRBD2,TRBV18
CASRELAGHNEQFF,TGCGCCAGCCGGGAACTAGCGGGGCACAATGAGCAGTTCTTC,TRBJ2-1,TRBD2,TRBV5-1
CASSPLNTGELFF,TGTGCCAGCAGCCCCCTAAACACCGGGGAGCTGTTTTTT,TRBJ2-2,.,TRBV9
CASTPGRTYGYTF,TGTGCCAGCACCCCGGGGAGGACTTATGGCTACACCTTC,TRBJ1-2,.,TRBV7-8
CASSLGGHGGTGELFF,TGCGCCAGCAGCTTGGGAGGGCACGGAGGCACCGGGGAGCTGTTTTTT,TRBJ2-2,.,TRBV5-1
CASSLTTNTDTQYF,TGTGCCAGCAGTTTAACAACAAACACAGATACGCAGTATTTT,TRBJ2-3,.,TRBV28
CASSTGDEQYF,TGTGCCAGCTCGACAGGGGACGAGCAGTACTTC,TRBJ2-7,TRBD1,TRBV27
CAISESAGQGWSPLHF,TGTGCCATCAGTGAGAGCGCGGGACAGGGATGGTCACCCCTCCACTTT,TRBJ1-6,TRBD1,TRBV10-3